This T cell receptor (beta chain) comes out of a study of T cell responses to AZD1222 COVID-19 vaccine. Study-wide points: Most donors were white British and more were female, and clonal diversity was possibly underestimated. Dominant CD4 TCR responses targeted spike regions 160-218 and 743-854. A rise in Spike-specific TCR breadth and depth followed two AZD1222 doses. Only after the peak T cell response were repertoires sampled.

On this clone: Its antigen is unidentified. The junction does not match germline at one end; this may be a read error.

TCRdb keeps only in-frame clones here, not all; method: immunoSEQ multiplex PCR. The sample includes 130,000 or so clones, 90% to 95% of them seen just once. The source material was peripheral blood, sampled on day 0 of MenACWY control vaccination. The source of this sequence is an adult in good health.

CDR3 in DNA: TGCGCCAGCAGCTTGGCTACAGTGGACAGCTCAAAGTTCTTC. Its protein is CASSLATVDSSKFF. The chain uses TRBV5-1 and TRBJ1-2; tentative D call: TRBD1 (6 bases). The CDR3 loop spans 14 amino acids. Germline V lookup: CDR1 SGHRS, CDR2 YFSETQ.